The clone carrying this T cell receptor (beta chain) occurred a few times. Its antigen is not known. One junction end does not reproduce the germline sequence, and a read error may be involved. For the second PCR, which ran for 7 to 11 cycles, a sample-barcoded 5' primer and a J-beta primer mix were used. Every molecule of cDNA carried a tag from a template-switch adaptor with 12 random nucleotides. From the 5' RACE reads, TCRdb called clonotypes with MiXCR, one entry per CDR3 protein. The sample has approximately 2,000,000 distinct CDR3 sequences; 39% are singletons. These data are taken from a study of blood T cells in healthy people across ages. Whole-study results and caveats: Donors of long life had a larger count of naive CD4+ cells and greater diversity than aged donors.

This CDR3 region has 16 residues. This receptor was obtained from a human donor in good health. The sample was blood. The chain links TRBV12-3 or TRBV12-4 to TRBJ2-7, with D unresolved. CDR3 loop: CASSLGARKSSYERYF. In nucleotides, the CDR3 is TGTGCCAGCAGTTTAGGCGCCAGGAAAAGCTCCTACGAGCGGTACTTC.